One sample yielded the 11 T cell receptor beta chains listed below, sequenced in a study of blood T cell repertoires in COVID-19. The table came from immunoSEQ multiplex PCR; TCRdb's copy has only in-frame clones and leaves some out. The data contain about 58,000 clones, roughly nine tenths of them singletons. Sequenced material: peripheral blood. Receptor source: a woman between 65 and 79 years old with active COVID-19.

The chain combines TRBV9 with TRBJ2-1, with 11 positions matching TRBD2. The CDR3 consists of 15 residues. Germline V gene sequence: CDR1 SGDLS, CDR2 YYNGEE. With V trimmed by 0 bases and J by 7 bases, 3 bases remained unmatched. CDR3 DNA sequence: TGTGCCAGCAGCGTAGTGGCTAGCGGGAGGAATGAGCAGTTCTTC. Translation gives CASSVVASGRNEQFF.

The chain links TRBV27 to TRBJ1-1; D call uncertain. The CDR3 consists of 16 residues. V lost 2 bases to trimming and J lost 0 bases, with 13 bases between them. Germline lookup yields CDR1 MNHEY and CDR2 SMNVEV (reference sequence). CDR3 loop: CASSLAPLQMNTEAFF. DNA for the CDR3: TGTGCCAGCAGTTTAGCTCCTCTACAGATGAACACTGAAGCTTTCTTT.

The chain has TRBV3-1 (or the pseudogene TRBV3-2) and TRBJ2-3; D gene unclear. V was trimmed by 4 bases and J by 0 bases, leaving 14 bases between them. In germline, CDR1 is LGHDT, CDR2 YNNKEL (reference sequence). This CDR3 is built from 16 residues. The CDR3 region has the DNA TGTGCCAGCAGCCCCCGCCGTCGTACTAGCACAGATACGCAGTATTTT. This encodes CASSPRRRTSTDTQYF.

This chain joins TRBV29-1 and TRBJ1-2; 9 bases map to TRBD1. The CDR3 is 12 residues long. Germline V gene data show CDR1 as SQVTM and CDR2 as ANQGSEA. The ends lost 6 bases at V and 2 bases at J; junction bases unmatched: 1. The CDR3, as DNA: TGCAGCGTCGGGACAGGGAACTATGGCTACACCTTC. Encoded protein: CSVGTGNYGYTF.

The chain joins TRBV28 to TRBJ1-2; D is possibly TRBD1 (5 bases). Germline CDR1 and CDR2: MDHEN and SYDVKM. The length of the CDR3 is 14 residues. Trimming removed 1 base at V and 6 bases at J, with 12 bases between. In DNA form, the CDR3 reads TGTGCCAGCAGTTTATCGGTCGGCAGGGATGGCTACACCTTC. Its protein is CASSLSVGRDGYTF.

This clone is labeled medium-sized. At one end, the junction sequence differs from germline, possibly due to a read error. The V gene is TRBV7-9, the J gene TRBJ2-5; 10 bases match TRBD2. This CDR3 contains 14 residues. The V gene's germline CDR1 is SEHNR and CDR2 FQNEAQ (reference sequence). CDR3 in amino acids: CASSLAGAVETQYF. CDR3 DNA: TGTGCCAGCAGCCTAGCGGGAGCGGTAGAGACCCAGTACTTC.

This chain connects TRBV28 to TRBJ1-1; D is uncertain. V lost 8 bases and J 1 base, leaving 11 bases between the germline ends. The CDR3 runs to 13 residues. Looked up from germline, CDR1 is MDHEN and CDR2 is SYDVKM. CDR3 nucleotide sequence: TGTGCCAGCGTATCACAGTCGAACACTGAAGCTTTCTTT. Its translation is CASVSQSNTEAFF.

Here the CDR3 DNA reads TGTGCCAGCAGCTTGGACAGGAATGAAAAACTGTTTTTT. Translated: CASSLDRNEKLFF. J is TRBJ1-4 and V is TRBV7-8; 7 positions match TRBD1. J gave up 5 bases and V 3 bases, and 0 bases lay outside the gene matches. Germline lookup yields CDR1 SGHVS and CDR2 FQNEAQ. The length of the CDR3 is 13 residues.

This chain uses TRBV28 with TRBJ2-4, with D tentatively TRBD2 (6 bases). Germline V gene data show CDR1 as MDHEN and CDR2 as SYDVKM. The V gene lost 4 bases and the J gene lost 0 bases, with 16 bases spanning the gap. The CDR3 has 17 residues. The DNA of the CDR3 is TGTGCCAGCAGTTCCAGGGTTGGGGGGACAGCCAAAAACATTCAGTACTTC. Translated, it gives CASSSRVGGTAKNIQYF.

V and J are TRBV19 and TRBJ2-6, with unresolved D. CDR1 is LNHDA, CDR2 SQIVND, per germline (reference sequence). This CDR3 has 15 residues. Trimming left V 7 bases short and J 0 bases short, with 10 bases between. CDR3 nucleotides: TGTGCCAGTACAAAACCCAGCTCTGGGGCCAACGTCCTGACTTTC. This codes for CASTKPSSGANVLTF.

The chain recombines TRBV7-3 with TRBJ1-1; TRBD1 is a possible D gene (6 bases). Per germline, CDR1 SGHTA and CDR2 FQGTGA. The CDR3 has 16 residues. V was clipped by 5 bases and J by 5 bases, with 21 bases between them. The CDR3 nucleotides are TGTGCCAGCAGCCCCGGGGGGGGGCGCGGGAATACTGAAGCTTTCTTT. Protein product: CASSPGGGRGNTEAFF.